Sequencing of this T cell receptor (beta chain) was carried out in a study of OX40 agonist ivuxolimab in advanced cancers. Overall study: At doses from 0.01 to 10 mg/kg, patients were given intravenous ivuxolimab every 2 weeks.

The CDR3 is made up of 14 amino acids. Per germline, CDR1 SNHLY and CDR2 FYNNEI. The ends were cut back, 6 bases at V and 0 bases at J, with 9 bases in the middle. This table comes from immunoSEQ multiplex PCR, and its TCRdb copy is limited to in-frame clones, with some not included. The sample lists 60,000 to 80,000 clones; about 94% were seen once. This material consisted of CD4+ or CD8+ T cells sorted from blood, taken in a trial of the OX40 agonist ivuxolimab. The TCR originated in an adult with an advanced solid tumor such as melanoma, head and neck, liver or kidney cancer. This chain uses TRBV2 with TRBJ2-1, with D uncertain. Here the CDR3 DNA reads TGTGCCAGCAGGGTCTACCTCTCCTACAATGAGCAGTTCTTC. This encodes CASRVYLSYNEQFF. Using reference TRBV2 and TRBJ2-1 for the parts outside the CDR3, the full variable domain is EPEVTQTPSHQVTQMGQEVILRCVPISNHLYFYWYRQILGQKVEFLVSFYNNEISEKSEIFDDQFSVERPDGSNFTLKIRSTKLEDSAMYFCASRVYLSYNEQFFGPGTRLTVL.